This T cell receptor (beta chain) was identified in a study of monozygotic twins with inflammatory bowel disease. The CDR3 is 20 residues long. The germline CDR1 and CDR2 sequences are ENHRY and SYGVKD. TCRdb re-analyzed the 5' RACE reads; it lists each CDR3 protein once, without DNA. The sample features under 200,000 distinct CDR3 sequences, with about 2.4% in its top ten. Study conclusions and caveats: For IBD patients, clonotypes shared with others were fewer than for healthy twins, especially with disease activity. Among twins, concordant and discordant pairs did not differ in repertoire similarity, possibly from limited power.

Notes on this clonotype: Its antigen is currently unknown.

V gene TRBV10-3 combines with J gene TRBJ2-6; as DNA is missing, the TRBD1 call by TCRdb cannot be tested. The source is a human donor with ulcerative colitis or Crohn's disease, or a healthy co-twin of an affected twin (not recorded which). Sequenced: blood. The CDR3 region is CAISERRPGQGISGANVLTF.